This TCR beta chain comes out of a study of blood T cells in healthy people across ages. For the second PCR, which ran for roughly 6 to 12 cycles, a sample-barcoded 5' primer and a J-beta primer mix were used. MiXCR, applied by TCRdb to the 5' RACE reads, yields one record per CDR3 protein. This sample has some 800,000 distinct CDR3 sequences; 20% to 25% occur once, and the top ten carry around 3.6%. This clonotype was detected a few times. A read error may produce the germline difference seen at one junction end. These data were also reused for a study on T cells of mothers and their children.

The receptor comes from a boy between 10 and 17 years old in good health. Sequencing was carried out using blood.

CDR3 amino acids: CASSSGQGRNAEAFF. CDR3 nucleotides: TGTGCCAGCAGTTCTGGGCAGGGAAGGAACGCTGAAGCTTTCTTT. The chain combines TRBV28 with TRBJ1-1; weak D call: TRBD1 (5 bases). Germline CDR1 MDHEN, CDR2 SYDVKM. CDR3 size: 15 residues.